This T cell receptor (beta chain) is drawn from a study of CD8+CD57+ T cells in acquired aplastic anemia. Study context: Across the sorted CD4+ and CD8+ cells, DNA amounts averaged approximately 3 ug.

The template for TCR beta VDJ and CDR3 sequence profiling was genomic DNA. TCRdb fed the reads into MiXCR, producing one record per CDR3 protein. This sample yields 400,000 to 450,000 distinct CDR3 sequences, of which about 70% are seen a single time; approximately 3.9% belongs to the top ten. Germline V CDR1 and CDR2: SGHRS, YFSETQ. The CDR3 is 16 amino acids. As concerns this clonotype: The junction differs from germline at one of its ends, possibly a read error.

The receptor's source is a human donor in good health, serving as a control. This chain uses TRBV5-1 with TRBJ2-7; the D gene could be TRBD1 or TRBD2 (5 bases each). The sample comprised sorted CD4+, CD8+, or CD8+CD57+ T cells (not recorded which) from PBMCs. CDR3 amino acids: CTSSLMSGRSSYEQYF. The CDR3 coding sequence is TGCACCAGCAGCTTGATGTCGGGACGAAGTTCCTACGAGCAGTACTTC.